This passage covers 28 T cell receptor beta chains from one sample sequenced in a study of T cells in Graves' hyperthyroidism and ophthalmopathy. RNA transcripts yielded amplified TCR beta CDR3 regions. With the HTBI primer set, the TCR CDR3 went through a first round of RT-PCR. Each CDR3 protein is one row after TCRdb ran MiXCR on the multiplex PCR reads. The repertoire holds roughly 500,000 distinct CDR3 sequences, approximately 49% seen once, with 35% to 50% in the top ten. Sequencing was performed on peripheral blood or thyroid tissue (not recorded which). The origin of the receptors is an adult woman with Graves' disease, either hyperthyroidism or ophthalmopathy (not recorded which).

This clonotype was observed at least ten times. This clone may be a read error of a much larger clone one base away. The DNA is left out, because the CDR3 cannot be placed on it with certainty; the CDR3 is given as TCRdb lists it. The chain employs TRBV25-1 and TRBJ1-2; TRBD1 is the table's D call and was not checked against the DNA. Germline lookup yields CDR1 MGHDK and CDR2 SYGVNS. Inclusive of both ends, the CDR3 amounts to 13 amino acids. CDR3 sequence reads: CARGQASSYGCTF.

This clonotype was recorded many times. V and J are TRBV11-1 and TRBJ2-7; a possible D gene is TRBD1 (5 bases). CDR1 and CDR2 from the germline V gene are SGHAT and FQDESV (reference sequence). The V end lost 3 bases, the J end lost 2 bases, and 11 bases lay between the germline ends. The CDR3 covers 14 residues. The CDR3 DNA is TGTGCCAGCAGCTTTTACAGGACCACCTACGAGCAGTACTTC. Amino acids: CASSFYRTTYEQYF.

The chain couples TRBV9 to TRBJ2-3, with TRBD2 identical over 9 bases. The germline V gene has CDR1 SGDLS and CDR2 YYNGEE. The CDR3 has 15 residues. Trimming removed 2 bases from V and 4 bases from J; junction bases left unmatched: 5. The CDR3 coding sequence is TGTGCCAGCAGCGTGGCTAGCGGGATGGCAGATACGCAGTATTTT. This translates into CASSVASGMADTQYF.

This clonotype was counted at least ten times. The chain is built from TRBV19 and TRBJ1-1; D is uncertain. This CDR3 comprises 14 residues. Germline-derived CDR1 and CDR2 are LNHDA and SQIVND (reference sequence). Trimming took 3 bases from V and 1 from J, leaving 9 bases between them. In DNA form, the CDR3 reads TGTGCCAGTAGTATGATCGCGGGGAACACTGAAGCTTTCTTT. Encoded protein: CASSMIAGNTEAFF.

The sample holds a few counts of this clonotype. The chain recombines TRBV20-1 with TRBJ2-5; D gene uncertain. Trimming removed 3 bases at V and 1 base at J, with 6 bases between. Germline assignment: CDR1 DFQATT and CDR2 SNEGSKA (reference sequence). This CDR3 is 12 amino acids long. CDR3 DNA sequence: TGCAGTGCTAGCGGCAGCCAAGAGACCCAGTACTTC. It encodes CSASGSQETQYF.

Only a few counts were recorded for this clonotype. The chain recombines TRBV29-1 with TRBJ2-7, with 13 bases lining up with TRBD2. Germline lookup yields CDR1 SQVTM and CDR2 ANQGSEA. Trimming cost V 8 bases and J 5 bases; bases outside gene matches: 9. This CDR3 has 14 residues. The CDR3, as DNA: TGCAGCATCAGACGAGGACTAGCGGGAGACGAGCAGTACTTC. Its protein product is CSIRRGLAGDEQYF.

V usage is TRBV5-1 and J usage is TRBJ1-1; weak D call: TRBD1 (6 bases). The germline CDR1 and CDR2 sequences are SGHRS and YFSETQ. The CDR3 runs 13 residues. Trimming left V 6 bases short and J 1 base short, with 10 bases between. CDR3 nucleotide sequence: TGCGCCAGCACCCCAGGGGCGAACACTGAAGCTTTCTTT. Translated: CASTPGANTEAFF.

The CDR3 protein is CAISESRGEAFF. The CDR3 DNA reads TGTGCCATCAGTGAGTCGCGGGGTGAAGCTTTCTTT. The genes are TRBV10-3 and TRBJ1-1, with D uncertain. The CDR3 is 12 amino acids. The ends were cut back, 0 bases at V and 7 bases at J, with 6 bases in the middle. Germline V CDR1 and CDR2: ENHRY, SYGVKD.

This sequence joins TRBV25-1 and TRBJ2-2; D possibly corresponds to TRBD2 (5 bases). Germline CDR1 MGHDK, CDR2 SYGVNS. Trimming stripped 5 bases from V and 7 bases from J, with 14 bases between. This CDR3 is 14 amino acids long. The CDR3 here is CASSSGSNVGELFF. The CDR3 DNA sequence: TGTGCCAGCAGTAGCGGTTCGAACGTCGGGGAGCTGTTTTTT.

This clonotype was observed a handful of times. The chain has TRBV10-3 and TRBJ1-1; TRBD1 is a possible D gene (6 bases). Trimming pared 11 bases from V and 2 bases from J, leaving 18 bases between. Germline CDR1 reads ENHRY; CDR2 reads SYGVKD. CDR3 length: 14 amino acids. Here the CDR3 reads CASRGANPNTEAFF. The CDR3, as DNA: TGTGCCTCGAGGGGGGCAAACCCTAACACTGAAGCTTTCTTT.

The rearrangement uses TRBV20-1 and TRBJ1-1; 8 nucleotides match TRBD1. The ends lost 3 bases at V and 4 bases at J; junction bases unmatched: 10. This CDR3 is 15 amino acids long. The germline CDR1 and CDR2 sequences are DFQATT and SNEGSKA (reference sequence). The CDR3 coding sequence is TGCAGTGCTAGTCAATCGGACAGGGTGGGCACTGAAGCTTTCTTT. It encodes CSASQSDRVGTEAFF.

V is TRBV18 and J is TRBJ1-5, with TRBD1 identical over 10 bases. Germline-derived CDR1 and CDR2 are KGHSH and LQKENI. CDR3 length: 15 amino acids. J was trimmed by 4 bases and V by 1 base; bases with no gene match: 1. As DNA, the CDR3 is TGTGCCAGCTCACCACGGACAGGGGGAAATCAGCCCCAGCATTTT. It translates to CASSPRTGGNQPQHF.

V is TRBV2 and J is TRBJ1-5; D gene uncertain. The germline V gene has CDR1 SNHLY and CDR2 FYNNEI. The V end was cut by 1 base, the J end by 11 bases, with 3 bases between. The CDR3 is 10 residues long. CDR3 sequence reads: CASSEETQHF. CDR3 DNA sequence: TGTGCCAGCAGTGAAGAGACCCAGCATTTT.

The chain is built from TRBV9 and TRBJ2-5, with a possible D match to TRBD2 (6 bases). The J call is uncertain, as TRBJ2-1 better fits the DNA end. Germline CDR1 and CDR2: SGDLS and YYNGEE. The CDR3 is 13 residues long. CDR3 protein: CASSVGRYNEQFF. The DNA of the CDR3 is TGTGCCAGCAGCGTTGGGAGGTACAATGAGCAGTTCTTC.

The chain links TRBV15 to TRBJ1-5, with D unresolved. The germline gives CDR1 LNHNV, CDR2 YYDKDF (reference sequence). The CDR3 has 15 amino acids. Trimming shortened V by 8 bases and J by 0 bases, and 14 bases separated the two germline ends. The CDR3 protein is CATLRAGDSNQPQHF. CDR3 DNA: TGTGCCACCCTAAGAGCGGGCGATAGCAATCAGCCCCAGCATTTT.

CDR3 sequence reads: CASSQGDRDNQPQHF. The DNA for the CDR3 is TGCGCCAGCAGCCAAGGGGACAGGGACAATCAGCCCCAGCATTTT. V usage is TRBV4-3 and J usage is TRBJ1-5; 9 nucleotides match TRBD1. Germline loops: CDR1 LGHNA, CDR2 YSLEER. Losses at the gene ends were 1 base for V and 3 bases for J; bases not matched to a gene: 1. The CDR3 loop spans 15 amino acids.

The chain carries TRBV11-2 and TRBJ2-5; D remains ambiguous. Trimming removed 3 bases from V and 2 bases from J, with 13 bases in between. The CDR3 covers 15 residues. Germline V gene lookup returns CDR1 SGHAT and CDR2 FQNNGV. The CDR3 coding sequence is TGTGCCAGCAGCTTTCGGCCGGCGGAACAAGAGACCCAGTACTTC. It codes for CASSFRPAEQETQYF. Full variable domain (rest looked up from reference TRBV11-2 and TRBJ2-5): EAGVAQSPRYKIIEKRQSVAFWCNPISGHATLYWYQQILGQGPKLLIQFQNNGVVDDSQLPKDRFSAERLKGVDSTLKIQPAKLEDSAVYLCASSFRPAEQETQYFGPGTRLLVL.

This clonotype has ten or more counts. V and J are TRBV20-1 and TRBJ2-7; D remains ambiguous. The CDR3 extends over 10 amino acids. Germline CDR1 is DFQATT and CDR2 is SNEGSKA (reference sequence). V was shortened by 3 bases and J by 2 bases, with 2 bases between the two germline ends. CDR3 loop: CSASPYEQYF. The CDR3 nucleotides are TGCAGTGCTAGCCCCTACGAGCAGTACTTC.

V is TRBV15 and J is TRBJ1-1; D is unclear. This CDR3 has 15 residues. In germline, CDR1 is LNHNV, CDR2 YYDKDF (reference sequence). V lost 1 base to trimming and J lost 1 base, with 10 bases between them. The CDR3 loop reads CATSRGFEGNTEAFF. As DNA, the CDR3 is TGTGCCACCAGCAGAGGGTTCGAAGGGAACACTGAAGCTTTCTTT.

This clonotype was observed at least ten times. The chain is built from TRBV9 and TRBJ1-2; tentative D call: TRBD1 (5 bases). This CDR3 spans 14 amino acids. Deletions cut 2 bases from V and 4 bases from J, with 12 bases between. CDR1 is SGDLS and CDR2 is YYNGEE in the germline V gene. In DNA form, the CDR3 reads TGTGCCAGCAGCGTGGACAATAGGGTCTATGGCTACACCTTC. Encoded protein: CASSVDNRVYGYTF.

This rearrangement joins TRBV15 to TRBJ1-5; TRBD1 is a possible D gene (5 bases). CDR3 length: 15 residues. Between the trimmed V and J ends, which lost 3 bases and 7 bases, there was a span of 16 bases. Per germline, CDR1 LNHNV and CDR2 YYDKDF (reference sequence). DNA of the CDR3: TGTGCCACCAGCAGGAACAGAGGGACTGTGCAGCCCCAGCATTTT. Translation gives CATSRNRGTVQPQHF. Drawing the rest from reference TRBV15 and TRBJ1-5, the complete variable domain is DAMVIQNPRYQVTQFGKPVTLSCSQTLNHNVMYWYQQKSSQAPKLLFHYYDKDFNNEADTPDNFQSRRPNTSFCFLDIRSPGLGDTAMYLCATSRNRGTVQPQHFGDGTRLSIL.

This clonotype appeared a few times. This chain joins TRBV6-2 or TRBV6-3 and TRBJ1-1; 8 nucleotides match TRBD1. The V gene end was trimmed by 6 bases and the J gene end by 0 bases; junction bases not matched to a gene: 9. The CDR3 covers 16 residues. Germline-derived CDR1 and CDR2 are MNHEY and SVGEGT. The CDR3: CASRHGTGDLNTEAFF. Written as DNA, the CDR3 is TGTGCCAGCAGGCACGGGACAGGCGATTTGAACACTGAAGCTTTCTTT.

This rearrangement joins TRBV20-1 to TRBJ1-1; D perhaps matches TRBD1 (5 bases). The CDR3 contains 13 residues. Germline V lookup: CDR1 DFQATT, CDR2 SNEGSKA (reference sequence). The V end was cut by 3 bases, the J end by 5 bases, with 13 bases between. CDR3 loop: CSASGGFGTEAFF. CDR3 coding DNA: TGCAGTGCTAGCGGGGGATTCGGAACTGAAGCTTTCTTT.

The chain carries TRBV7-2 and TRBJ1-1; no reliable D call. The CDR3 consists of 14 residues. Germline-derived CDR1 and CDR2 are SGHTA and FQGNSA. The V end was cut by 6 bases, the J end by 6 bases, with 17 bases between. The CDR3 here is CASRPPALGAEAFF. The CDR3 DNA sequence: TGTGCCAGCAGACCCCCCGCGCTGGGTGCTGAAGCTTTCTTT.

This clonotype was observed at least ten times. The chain has TRBV10-2 and TRBJ1-5, with 7 bases lining up with TRBD1. V was pared by 8 bases and J by 5 bases, with 9 bases of the junction left unmatched. The CDR3 covers 14 residues. Germline assignment: CDR1 WSHSY and CDR2 SAAADI. The CDR3, as DNA: TGCGCCAGCTGGGACAGAACCTTAGATCAGCCCCAGCATTTT. It specifies CASWDRTLDQPQHF.

The chain recombines TRBV7-3 with TRBJ2-1; D is possibly TRBD2 (5 bases). CDR1 is SGHTA and CDR2 is FQGTGA in the germline V gene. V was clipped by 1 base and J by 8 bases, with 18 bases between them. The CDR3 extends over 16 amino acids. CDR3 amino acids: CASSLNVRTLSDEQFF. The CDR3 nucleotides are TGTGCCAGCAGCTTAAACGTCCGGACCCTTAGCGATGAGCAGTTCTTC.

The chain recombines TRBV19 with TRBJ2-2, with 10 nucleotides matching TRBD1. With V trimmed by 10 bases and J by 7 bases, 9 bases remained unmatched. The CDR3 length is 14 residues. CDR1 is LNHDA and CDR2 is SQIVND in the germline V gene (reference sequence). This CDR3 reads CATFGQGEIGELFF. The CDR3 DNA follows: TGTGCCACCTTCGGACAGGGGGAGATCGGGGAGCTGTTTTTT.

Points on this clonotype: A read error may produce the germline difference seen at one junction end. V is TRBV11-2 and J is TRBJ2-5; 12 bases are shared with TRBD2. CDR1 is SGHAT and CDR2 is FQNNGV in the germline V gene. The CDR3 spans 16 residues. Written as DNA, the CDR3 is TGTGCCAGCACCTTAGGACTAGCGGGATACCAAGAGACCCAGTACTTC. Protein product: CASTLGLAGYQETQYF.